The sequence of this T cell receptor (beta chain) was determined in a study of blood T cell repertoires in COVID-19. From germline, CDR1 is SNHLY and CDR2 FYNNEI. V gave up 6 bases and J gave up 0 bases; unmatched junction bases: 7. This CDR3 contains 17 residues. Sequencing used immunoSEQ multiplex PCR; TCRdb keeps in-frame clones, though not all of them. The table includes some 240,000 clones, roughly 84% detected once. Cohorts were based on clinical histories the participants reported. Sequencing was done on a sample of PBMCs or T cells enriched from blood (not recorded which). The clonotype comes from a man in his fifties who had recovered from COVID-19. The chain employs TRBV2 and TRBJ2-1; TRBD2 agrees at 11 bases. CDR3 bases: TGTGCCAGCAGAAGTCTAGCGGGGGGAAGCTCCTACAATGAGCAGTTCTTC. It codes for CASRSLAGGSSYNEQFF.